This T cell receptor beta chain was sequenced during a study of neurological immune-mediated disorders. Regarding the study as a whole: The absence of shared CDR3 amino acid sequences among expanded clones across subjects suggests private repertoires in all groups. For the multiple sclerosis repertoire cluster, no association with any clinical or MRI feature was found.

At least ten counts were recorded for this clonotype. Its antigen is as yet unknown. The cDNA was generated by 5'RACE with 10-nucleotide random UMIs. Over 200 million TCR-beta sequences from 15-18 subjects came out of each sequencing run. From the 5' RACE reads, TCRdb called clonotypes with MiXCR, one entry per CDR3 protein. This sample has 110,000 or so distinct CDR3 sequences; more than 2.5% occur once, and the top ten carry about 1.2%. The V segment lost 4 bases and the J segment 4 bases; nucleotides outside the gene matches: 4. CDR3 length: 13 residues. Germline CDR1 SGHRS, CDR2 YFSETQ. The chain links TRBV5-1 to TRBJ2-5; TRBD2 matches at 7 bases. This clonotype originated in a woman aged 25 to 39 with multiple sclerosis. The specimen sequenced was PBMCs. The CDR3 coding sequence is TGCGCCAGCAGCAGCGGGGAGGCAGAGACCCAGTACTTC. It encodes CASSSGEAETQYF.